The 30 T cell receptor beta chains presented below share a single source sample, sequenced in a study of naive and memory T cell subsets. Two oligonucleotides, mixed equimolar, formed the beta constant-region primer covering TRBC1 and TRBC2. Four rounds of PCR amplified the ligated cDNA using nested alpha and beta constant-region primers plus SP2. TCRdb reprocessed the UMI-ligation and nested PCR reads with MiXCR, giving one entry per CDR3 protein. The top ten clones hold approximately 0.9% of a sample with 120,000 or so distinct CDR3 sequences, approximately 37% of them seen once. The sequenced sample consisted of central memory CD4+ T cells from blood. The receptors come from a human donor in good health.

V usage is TRBV10-3 and J usage is TRBJ2-5, with TRBD2 matching over 7 bases. This CDR3 comprises 13 residues. V was pared by 4 bases and J by 5 bases, with 4 bases of the junction left unmatched. The germline V gene encodes CDR1 ENHRY and CDR2 SYGVKD. CDR3 nucleotide sequence: TGTGCCATCAGTGGTACTAGCGACGAGACCCAGTACTTC. Translated, it gives CAISGTSDETQYF.

This clonotype appeared a few times. This rearrangement joins TRBV20-1 to TRBJ1-6; no definite D call. Looked up from germline, CDR1 is DFQATT and CDR2 is SNEGSKA (reference sequence). Trimming removed 5 bases from V and 0 bases from J, with 11 bases in between. There are 15 residues in the CDR3. The CDR3 DNA is TGCAGTGCTCCATGGGGTAACTCCTATAATTCACCCCTCCACTTT. Translation: CSAPWGNSYNSPLHF.

Here the CDR3 reads CASSHRVDTEAFF. The CDR3 region has the DNA TGTGCCAGCAGCCACAGGGTAGACACTGAAGCTTTCTTT. The chain joins TRBV7-6 to TRBJ1-1; weak D call: TRBD1 (6 bases). Germline CDR1 and CDR2: SGHVS and FNYEAQ. The CDR3 has 13 amino acids. Trimming shortened V by 5 bases and J by 3 bases, and 10 bases separated the two germline ends. Supplemented by reference TRBV7-6 and TRBJ1-1, the full variable domain reads GAGVSQSPRYKVTKRGQDVALRCDPISGHVSLYWYRQALGQGPEFLTYFNYEAQQDKSGLPNDRFSAERPEGSISTLTIQRTEQRDSAMYRCASSHRVDTEAFFGQGTRLTVV.

This sequence joins TRBV6-2 or TRBV6-3 and TRBJ2-3; the D is unclear. The CDR3 covers 16 residues. The V and J ends lost 0 bases and 0 bases respectively, with 10 bases between them. Germline CDR1 is MNHEY and CDR2 is SVGEGT. The CDR3 protein is CASSYSTGFSTDTQYF. The CDR3 nucleotides are TGTGCCAGCAGTTACTCGACCGGGTTTAGCACAGATACGCAGTATTTT.

The chain recombines TRBV7-8 with TRBJ2-3; perhaps D is TRBD1 or TRBD2 (5 bases each). The CDR3 runs to 16 residues. CDR1 SGHVS and CDR2 FQNEAQ come from the germline V gene. Trimming removed 5 bases from V and 6 bases from J, with 21 bases in between. The CDR3 DNA reads TGTGCCAGCAGCCTTCCCCGAGGGGTTGGTATTGATACGCAGTATTTT. As protein: CASSLPRGVGIDTQYF.

CDR3 loop: CASSYKQAGYGYTF. The CDR3 DNA is TGTGCCAGCAGTTACAAACAAGCAGGGTACGGCTACACCTTC. The chain is built from TRBV6-5 and TRBJ1-2; TRBD1 might be the D (5 bases). V was trimmed by 2 bases and J by 8 bases, leaving 15 bases between them. Germline assignment: CDR1 MNHEY and CDR2 SVGAGI. This CDR3 has 14 residues.

The V and J genes are TRBV29-1 and TRBJ2-5, with 9 bases aligning to TRBD2. Germline-derived CDR1 and CDR2 are SQVTM and ANQGSEA. The CDR3 runs 16 residues. Trimming took 4 bases from V and 9 from J; bases not matched to a gene: 18. The CDR3 here is CSVGASGMPPVGAQYF. The CDR3 DNA reads as TGCAGCGTTGGTGCTAGCGGGATGCCCCCGGTTGGGGCCCAGTACTTC.

The genes are TRBV28 and TRBJ1-2; 9 bases match TRBD1. Per the germline V gene, CDR1 is MDHEN and CDR2 is SYDVKM. The V and J ends lost 6 bases and 1 base, in that order; junction bases with no gene match: 6. CDR3 size: 15 residues. CDR3 sequence reads: CASRLGQGINYGYTF. CDR3 bases: TGTGCCAGCAGACTAGGACAGGGGATTAACTATGGCTACACCTTC.

The V and J genes are TRBV28 and TRBJ2-5; D possibly corresponds to TRBD1 (6 bases). V was trimmed by 2 bases and J by 10 bases, leaving 11 bases between them. The germline V gene encodes CDR1 MDHEN and CDR2 SYDVKM. The CDR3 sequence is 12 residues long. DNA for the CDR3: TGTGCCAGCAGTTTAGGGGGACACCTCCAGTACTTC. Translation: CASSLGGHLQYF.

This clonotype was picked up a small number of times. The chain carries TRBV4-1 and TRBJ2-1, with TRBD2 as a possible D gene (6 bases). V was trimmed by 6 bases and J by 8 bases, leaving 14 bases between them. Germline lookup yields CDR1 MGHRA and CDR2 YSYEKL. The CDR3 is made up of 13 amino acids. The CDR3 protein is CASRGREIDEQFF. DNA of the CDR3: TGCGCCAGCAGGGGGCGGGAAATCGATGAGCAGTTCTTC.

CDR3 amino acids: CASSVGVTSDEQFF. The CDR3 DNA sequence: TGTGCCAGCAGCGTAGGGGTAACCTCGGATGAGCAGTTCTTC. The V call is TRBV9, the J call TRBJ2-1; D unclear. CDR1 and CDR2 (germline): SGDLS, YYNGEE. This CDR3 comprises 14 residues. Trimming left V 0 bases short and J 8 bases short, with 12 bases between.

This clonotype was seen once. This chain uses TRBV12-5 with TRBJ2-5, with 8 nucleotides matching TRBD1. Germline lookup yields CDR1 LGHNT and CDR2 FRNRAP. The CDR3 contains 18 residues. Unmatched junction bases numbered 10, after V lost 0 bases and J lost 1 base. DNA of the CDR3: TGTGCTAGTGGTTTGGTACAGGGACAGGCAAGGGGCCAAGAGACCCAGTACTTC. Its translation is CASGLVQGQARGQETQYF. The full variable domain, in which reference TRBV12-5 and TRBJ2-5 provide the parts outside the CDR3, is DARVTQTPRHKVTEMGQEVTMRCQPILGHNTVFWYRQTMMQGLELLAYFRNRAPLDDSGMPKDRFSAEMPDATLATLKIQPSEPRDSAVYFCASGLVQGQARGQETQYFGPGTRLLVL.

The CDR3 DNA reads as TGCGGCATAATCCGGGCTACAAACACTGAAGCTTTCTTT. It translates to CGIIRATNTEAFF. The V gene is TRBV29-1, the J gene TRBJ1-1; D unclear. From germline, CDR1 is SQVTM and CDR2 ANQGSEA. The CDR3 has 13 residues. Based on the CDR3 plus reference TRBV29-1 and TRBJ1-1, the full variable domain is SAVISQKPSRDICQRGTSLTIQCQVDSQVTMMFWYRQQPGQSLTLIATANQGSEATYESGFVIDKFPISRPNLTFSTLTVSNMSPEDSSIYLCGIIRATNTEAFFGQGTRLTVV.

This chain uses TRBV20-1 with TRBJ2-3; D might be TRBD2 (6 bases). The germline V gene has CDR1 DFQATT and CDR2 SNEGSKA (reference sequence). V was pared by 6 bases and J by 4 bases, with 17 bases between. The CDR3 is 14 residues long. Here the CDR3 reads CSADTSLGADTQYF. CDR3 coding DNA: TGCAGTGCCGACACTAGCCTGGGGGCAGATACGCAGTATTTT.

The genes are TRBV5-1 and TRBJ1-1; TRBD1 agrees at 12 bases. Per germline, CDR1 SGHRS and CDR2 YFSETQ. J gave up 0 bases and V 0 bases, and 3 bases lay outside the gene matches. The CDR3 has 17 amino acids. DNA for the CDR3: TGCGCCAGCAGCTTGGTGGGACAGGGGGCTCTGAACACTGAAGCTTTCTTT. Translated: CASSLVGQGALNTEAFF. Complete variable domain (other parts from reference TRBV5-1 and TRBJ1-1): KAGVTQTPRYLIKTRGQQVTLSCSPISGHRSVSWYQQTPGQGLQFLFEYFSETQRNKGNFPGRFSGRQFSNSRSEMNVSTLELGDSALYLCASSLVGQGALNTEAFFGQGTRLTVV.

J is TRBJ2-3 and V is TRBV6-5; 12 positions agree with TRBD2. Germline lookup yields CDR1 MNHEY and CDR2 SVGAGI. The CDR3 consists of 15 residues. Unmatched junction bases numbered 2, after V lost 5 bases and J lost 2 bases. The CDR3 protein is CASSTSGGHTDTQYF. CDR3 coding DNA: TGTGCCAGCAGTACTAGCGGGGGGCACACAGATACGCAGTATTTT.

The chain joins TRBV29-1 to TRBJ2-7; D is perhaps TRBD1 (5 bases). This CDR3 region has 15 residues. V lost 6 bases to trimming and J lost 1 base, with 19 bases between them. Germline values: CDR1 SQVTM, CDR2 ANQGSEA. The CDR3 region is CSVLKLRQTSYEQYF. The CDR3 DNA reads as TGCAGCGTACTCAAGTTGCGACAGACTTCCTACGAGCAGTACTTC.

In this sample, this clonotype turned up a few times. This sequence joins TRBV28 and TRBJ1-5, with D uncertain. The germline V gene encodes CDR1 MDHEN and CDR2 SYDVKM. This CDR3 comprises 14 residues. Trimming cost V 3 bases and J 7 bases, with 13 bases left between them. The CDR3 region has the DNA TGTGCCAGCAGTTTGGCGGGGAGCGAACAGCCCCAGCATTTT. As protein: CASSLAGSEQPQHF.

This clonotype has more than one count but fewer than ten. The V call is TRBV19, the J call TRBJ2-5; the D call may be TRBD1 or TRBD2 (5 bases each). Per germline, CDR1 LNHDA and CDR2 SQIVND (reference sequence). V was cut by 8 bases and J by 4 bases, with 17 bases left in between. This CDR3 comprises 14 residues. The CDR3 loop is CASAGTAKGETQYF. For the CDR3, the DNA is TGTGCCAGTGCCGGGACCGCTAAGGGAGAGACCCAGTACTTC.

V is TRBV27 and J is TRBJ1-1; D is unclear. V lost 7 bases to trimming and J lost 8 bases, with 11 bases between them. Per germline, CDR1 MNHEY and CDR2 SMNVEV (reference sequence). This CDR3 spans 11 amino acids. CDR3 nucleotide sequence: TGTGCCAGCACCGGGAGGTCCGAAGCTTTCTTT. The encoded protein is CASTGRSEAFF.

This clonotype was found a few times. The V call is TRBV12-3 or TRBV12-4, the J call TRBJ2-1; possibly TRBD1 for D (5 bases). The ends were cut back, 4 bases at V and 12 bases at J, with 16 bases in the middle. The CDR3 has 13 amino acids. This CDR3 is CASSSWGTPGQFF. The DNA for the CDR3 is TGTGCCAGCAGTTCATGGGGCACGCCAGGGCAGTTCTTC.

The chain is built from TRBV6-2 or TRBV6-3 and TRBJ1-1; D uncertain. The germline CDR1 and CDR2 sequences are MNHEY and SVGEGT. V lost 5 bases and J 5 bases, leaving 9 bases between the germline ends. The CDR3 has 12 amino acids. CDR3 sequence: CASSEGWTEAFF. Here the CDR3 DNA reads TGTGCCAGCAGTGAAGGATGGACTGAAGCTTTCTTT.

This clonotype was found once. Sequence at one end of the junction differs from germline and may be a read error. The chain couples TRBV3-1 to TRBJ2-1; 8 bases match TRBD1. CDR1 is LGHDT, CDR2 YNNKEL, per germline (reference sequence). The CDR3 runs 14 residues. The CDR3 nucleotides are TGTGCCAGCAGCCAAGCAGGGGGCGGACACCATGGGGTCTTC. Translation: CASSQAGGGHHGVF.

This chain uses TRBV20-1 with TRBJ1-5; no reliable D call. The germline gives CDR1 DFQATT, CDR2 SNEGSKA (reference sequence). V was shortened by 0 bases and J by 5 bases, with 17 bases between the two germline ends. This CDR3 is 16 amino acids long. For the CDR3, the DNA is TGCAGTGCTAGAGATGGGTCCAGGTCGGTGCATCAGCCCCAGCATTTT. This encodes CSARDGSRSVHQPQHF.

The V and J genes are TRBV12-3 or TRBV12-4 and TRBJ1-6, with D hard to call. The CDR3 contains 13 residues. The germline V and J ends were trimmed by 6 bases and 12 bases, with 15 bases remaining between them. The CDR3, as DNA: TGTGCCAGCAGAAAGGACGGTCCTGGACCCCTCCACTTT. Translation: CASRKDGPGPLHF.

This clonotype appeared a few times. The chain uses TRBV5-1 and TRBJ2-7; possibly TRBD1 for D (5 bases). Deletions cut 1 base from V and 4 bases from J, with 12 bases between. The germline gives CDR1 SGHRS, CDR2 YFSETQ. The CDR3 spans 14 residues. Here the CDR3 reads CASSLTQGQYEQYF. Written as DNA, the CDR3 is TGCGCCAGCAGCTTGACGCAGGGTCAATACGAGCAGTACTTC.

This clonotype was seen ten or more times. V is TRBV5-6 and J is TRBJ2-1; D gene uncertain. This CDR3 contains 13 residues. Germline-derived CDR1 and CDR2 are SGHDT and YYEEEE. Trimming took off 0 bases at V and 8 bases at J, with 9 bases between the two ends. CDR3 nucleotides: TGTGCCAGCAGCTTGGGTAGCCGGTATGAGCAGTTCTTC. Encoded protein: CASSLGSRYEQFF.

The sample holds a few counts of this clonotype. The rearrangement links TRBV20-1 to TRBJ2-5; D might be TRBD2 (6 bases). The CDR3 has 11 amino acids. The V gene's germline CDR1 is DFQATT and CDR2 SNEGSKA (reference sequence). V was clipped by 3 bases and J by 4 bases, with 6 bases between them. The CDR3 DNA is TGCAGTGCTAGTAGCGGAGAGACCCAGTACTTC. Its translation is CSASSGETQYF.

The table lists this clonotype with a few counts. The chain joins TRBV28 to TRBJ2-7; 8 bases map to TRBD2. J lost 2 bases, V lost 3 bases, and 12 bases had no gene match. This CDR3 region has 17 residues. The V gene's germline CDR1 is MDHEN and CDR2 SYDVKM. The CDR3 loop is CASSFFHITSGTYEQYF. For the CDR3, the DNA is TGTGCCAGCAGTTTCTTCCATATTACTAGCGGCACCTACGAGCAGTACTTC.

V is TRBV30 and J is TRBJ2-1, with 12 nucleotides matching TRBD2. From germline, CDR1 is GTSNPN and CDR2 SVGIG (reference sequence). J gave up 9 bases and V 5 bases, and 8 bases lay outside the gene matches. The CDR3 runs to 14 residues. CDR3 sequence: CAWERTSGIGEQFF. The CDR3 DNA is TGTGCCTGGGAGCGGACTAGCGGGATCGGTGAGCAGTTCTTC.